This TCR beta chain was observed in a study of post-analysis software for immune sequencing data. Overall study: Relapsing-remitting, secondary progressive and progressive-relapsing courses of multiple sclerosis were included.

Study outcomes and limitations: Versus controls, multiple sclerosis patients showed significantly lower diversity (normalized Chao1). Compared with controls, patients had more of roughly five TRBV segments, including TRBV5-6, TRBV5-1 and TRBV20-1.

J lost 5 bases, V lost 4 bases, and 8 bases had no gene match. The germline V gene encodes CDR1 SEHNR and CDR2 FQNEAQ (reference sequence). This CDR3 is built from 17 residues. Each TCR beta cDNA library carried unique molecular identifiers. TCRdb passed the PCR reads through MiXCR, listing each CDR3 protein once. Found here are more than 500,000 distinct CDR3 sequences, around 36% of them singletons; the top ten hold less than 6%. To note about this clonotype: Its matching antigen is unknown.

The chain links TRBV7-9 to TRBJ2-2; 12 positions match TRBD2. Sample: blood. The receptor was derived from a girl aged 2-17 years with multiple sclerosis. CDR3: CASSSGLAGLYTGELFF. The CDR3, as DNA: TGTGCCAGCAGCTCTGGACTAGCGGGGCTTTATACCGGGGAGCTGTTTTTT. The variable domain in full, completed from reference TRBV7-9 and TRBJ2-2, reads DTGVSQNPRHKITKRGQNVTFRCDPISEHNRLYWYRQTLGQGPEFLTYFQNEAQLEKSRLLSDRFSAERPKGSFSTLEIQRTEQGDSAMYLCASSSGLAGLYTGELFFGEGSRLTVL.